Here is one T cell receptor beta chain with its context. The time point here: pretreatment peripheral blood. This entry is derived from a study of PD-L1 blockade in urothelial cancer. Looking at the study overall: Beginning in about 2014, patients received atezolizumab, given as 1,200 mg intravenously every 3 weeks. Prior regimens of chemotherapy numbered 0 to 3 per patient.

With 5 bases removed from V and 4 bases from J, the gap between germline ends came to 26 bases. Germline CDR1 MGHRA, CDR2 YSYEKL. This CDR3 spans 19 amino acids. Generated by immunoSEQ multiplex PCR, the TCRdb table keeps only in-frame clones and is missing some. Among 86,000 or so clones, under 90% were seen once, and the ten largest hold 14%. This receptor was obtained from a man in his sixties with urothelial cancer. The rearrangement joins TRBV4-1 to TRBJ2-2; weak D call: TRBD2 (6 bases). This specimen consisted of PBMCs, obtained around atezolizumab (anti-PD-L1) treatment. The CDR3 bases are TGCGCCAGCAGCGCAAGTTTAAGACCGGGACGGCGGGGCACCGGGGAGCTGTTTTTT. The encoded protein is CASSASLRPGRRGTGELFF.